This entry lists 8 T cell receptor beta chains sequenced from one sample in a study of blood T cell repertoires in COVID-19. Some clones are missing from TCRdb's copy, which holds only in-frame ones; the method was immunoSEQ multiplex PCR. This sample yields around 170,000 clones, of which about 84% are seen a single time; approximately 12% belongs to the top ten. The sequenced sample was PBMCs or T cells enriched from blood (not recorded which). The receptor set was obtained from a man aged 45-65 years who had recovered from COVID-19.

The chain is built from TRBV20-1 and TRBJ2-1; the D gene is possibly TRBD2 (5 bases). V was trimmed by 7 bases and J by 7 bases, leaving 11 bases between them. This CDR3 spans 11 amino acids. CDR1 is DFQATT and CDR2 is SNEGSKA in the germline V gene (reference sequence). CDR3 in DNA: TGCAGTGTAGAGAGGGTGAATGAGCAGTTCTTC. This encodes CSVERVNEQFF.

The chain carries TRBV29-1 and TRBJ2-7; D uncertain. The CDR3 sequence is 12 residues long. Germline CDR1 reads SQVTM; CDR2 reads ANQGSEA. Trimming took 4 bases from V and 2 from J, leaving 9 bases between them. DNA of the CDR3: TGCAGCGTTGGTGGTGCAGCCTACGAGCAGTACTTC. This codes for CSVGGAAYEQYF.

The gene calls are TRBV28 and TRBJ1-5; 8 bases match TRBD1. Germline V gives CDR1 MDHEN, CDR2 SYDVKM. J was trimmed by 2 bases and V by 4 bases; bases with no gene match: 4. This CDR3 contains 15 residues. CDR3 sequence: CASSSSTGGNQPQHF. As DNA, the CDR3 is TGTGCCAGCAGTTCATCGACAGGGGGCAATCAGCCCCAGCATTTT.

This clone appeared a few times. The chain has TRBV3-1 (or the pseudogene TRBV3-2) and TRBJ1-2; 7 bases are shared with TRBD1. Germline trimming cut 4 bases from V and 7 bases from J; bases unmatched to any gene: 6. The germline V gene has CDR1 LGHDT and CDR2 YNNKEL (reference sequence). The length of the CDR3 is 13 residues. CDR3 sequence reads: CASSPTGEAGYTF. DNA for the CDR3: TGTGCCAGCAGCCCTACAGGGGAGGCTGGCTACACCTTC.

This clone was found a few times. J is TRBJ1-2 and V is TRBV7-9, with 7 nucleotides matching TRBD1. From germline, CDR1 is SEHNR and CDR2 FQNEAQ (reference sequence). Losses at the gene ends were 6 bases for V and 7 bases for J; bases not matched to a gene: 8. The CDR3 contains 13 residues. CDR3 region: CASRPTGEVGYTF. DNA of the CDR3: TGTGCCAGCAGACCTACAGGGGAGGTTGGCTACACCTTC. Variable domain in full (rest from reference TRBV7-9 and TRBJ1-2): DTGVSQNPRHKITKRGQNVTFRCDPISEHNRLYWYRQTLGQGPEFLTYFQNEAQLEKSRLLSDRFSAERPKGSFSTLEIQRTEQGDSAMYLCASRPTGEVGYTFGSGTRLTVV.

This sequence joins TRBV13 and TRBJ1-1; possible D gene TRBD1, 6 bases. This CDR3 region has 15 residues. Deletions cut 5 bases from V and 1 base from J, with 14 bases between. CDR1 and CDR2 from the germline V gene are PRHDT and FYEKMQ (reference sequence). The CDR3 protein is CASSHRELRNTEAFF. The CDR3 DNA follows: TGTGCCAGCAGCCACAGGGAATTGAGGAACACTGAAGCTTTCTTT.

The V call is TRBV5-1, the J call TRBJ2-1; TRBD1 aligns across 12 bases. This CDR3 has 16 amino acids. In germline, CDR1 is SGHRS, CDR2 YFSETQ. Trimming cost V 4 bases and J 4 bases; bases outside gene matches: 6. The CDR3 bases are TGCGCCAGCAGCGTGCTGGGACAGGGGGCTTACAATGAGCAGTTCTTC. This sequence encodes CASSVLGQGAYNEQFF.

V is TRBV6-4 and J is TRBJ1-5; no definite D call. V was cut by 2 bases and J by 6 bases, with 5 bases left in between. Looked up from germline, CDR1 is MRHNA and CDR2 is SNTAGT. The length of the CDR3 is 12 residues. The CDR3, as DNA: TGTGCCAGCAGTGACGCCAGTCAGCCCCAGCATTTT. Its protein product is CASSDASQPQHF.